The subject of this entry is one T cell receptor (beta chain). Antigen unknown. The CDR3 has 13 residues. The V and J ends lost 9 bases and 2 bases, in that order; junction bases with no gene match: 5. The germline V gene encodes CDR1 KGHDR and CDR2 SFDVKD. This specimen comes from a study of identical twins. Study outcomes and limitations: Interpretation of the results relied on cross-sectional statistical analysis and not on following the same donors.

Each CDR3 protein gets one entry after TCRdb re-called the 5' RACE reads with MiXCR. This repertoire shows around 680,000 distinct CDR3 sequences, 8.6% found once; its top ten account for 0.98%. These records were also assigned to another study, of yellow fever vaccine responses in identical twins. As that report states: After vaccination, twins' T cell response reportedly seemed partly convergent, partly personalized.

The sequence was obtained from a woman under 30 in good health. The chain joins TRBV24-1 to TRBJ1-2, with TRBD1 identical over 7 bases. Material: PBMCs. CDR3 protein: CATADRINYGYTF. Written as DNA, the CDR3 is TGTGCCACCGCGGACAGGATAAACTATGGCTACACCTTC.